This T cell receptor (beta chain) was identified during a study of shared clonotypes between healthy human individuals. General study findings and limits: A reduction in generation probabilities was seen for non-shared clonotypes relative to those shared by all four donors. Of the naive CD4 clonotypes, about 5% were shared across four donors.

In the case of this clone: No antigen is known for it.

Generated by immunoSEQ multiplex PCR, the TCRdb table keeps only in-frame clones and is missing some. This sample carries 950,000 to 1,200,000 clones, 60% to 85% of them seen once, and the ten largest clones take 0.89%. The length of the CDR3 is 13 residues. The V gene's germline CDR1 is MDHEN and CDR2 SYDVKM. Trimming removed 7 bases from V and 15 bases from J, with 22 bases in between. The study enrolled healthy HIV-negative adults without recent acute infections or vaccinations as donors. Division of CD4+ cells produced a CD45RA+ naive subset and a CD45RA-negative memory subset. The rearrangement joins TRBV28 to TRBJ2-1, with D perhaps TRBD1 or TRBD2 (5 bases each). The sequenced material came from memory CD4+ T cells from PBMCs. Stated subset: CD45RA-negative fraction. The receptor's source is a man younger than 30 in good health. Some clones in this sample may be carry-over from other donors' samples. CDR3 in amino acids: CASTLGRDLVPFF. The CDR3 coding sequence is TGTGCCAGCACCTTAGGCAGGGACCTAGTCCCGTTCTTC.